What follows describes a single TCR beta chain. The V gene's germline CDR1 is SGHRS and CDR2 YFSETQ. The V end lost 2 bases, the J end lost 0 bases, and 9 bases lay between the germline ends. The CDR3 has 16 amino acids. The data originate from a study of blood T cell repertoires in COVID-19. On the study more broadly: Samples of COVID-19 (acute and convalescent) were obtained from the United States, Italy and Spain.

Authors' methods: Using reference gene primer amplification, nucleated cell counts were estimated. Repertoires were generated with immunoSEQ multiplex PCR, while TCRdb's copy carries only in-frame clones and drops some. Clonal size and the V and J genes are those of that table, whereas D and trimming came from the DNA. The sample lists about 94,000 clones; roughly 84% were seen once. The sample taken for sequencing was peripheral blood. The rearrangement uses TRBV5-1 and TRBJ1-6; maybe TRBD1 (5 bases). This clonotype was obtained from a woman aged 60-75 years in a cohort sampled during active or convalescent COVID-19. CDR3 bases: TGCGCCAGCAGCTTTACAGGCAGCTCCTATAATTCACCCCTCCACTTT. Translation: CASSFTGSSYNSPLHF.